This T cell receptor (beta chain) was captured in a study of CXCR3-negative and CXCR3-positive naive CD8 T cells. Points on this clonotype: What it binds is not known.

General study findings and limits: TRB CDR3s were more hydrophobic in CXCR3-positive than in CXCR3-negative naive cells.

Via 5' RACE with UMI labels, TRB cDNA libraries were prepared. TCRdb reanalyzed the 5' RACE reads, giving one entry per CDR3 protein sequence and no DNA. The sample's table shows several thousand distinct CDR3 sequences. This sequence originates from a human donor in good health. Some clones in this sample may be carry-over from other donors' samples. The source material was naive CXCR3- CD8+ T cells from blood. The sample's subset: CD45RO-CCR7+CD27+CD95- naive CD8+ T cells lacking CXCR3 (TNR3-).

The CDR3 here is CASSAAGTGVYEQYF. The chain uses TRBV9 and TRBJ2-7; the D call from TCRdb, TRBD1, cannot be confirmed without DNA. The CDR3 runs to 15 residues. Germline V lookup: CDR1 SGDLS, CDR2 YYNGEE.